This T cell receptor beta chain originates from a study of long-term antiretroviral therapy in people with HIV. Samples were assayed with immunoSEQ v3.0 at survey level. TCRdb keeps only in-frame clones here, not all; method: immunoSEQ multiplex PCR. The repertoire holds some 29,000 clones, with around 97% as singletons. Trimming took 4 bases from V and 8 from J, leaving 19 bases between them. The length of the CDR3 is 15 residues. Germline assignment: CDR1 SGDLS and CDR2 YYNGEE. As to this clone: The antigen remains unidentified.

The study, taken as a whole, reports: ART adherence, viral resistance and therapy changes were undocumented. At every time point, clones expanded before ART dominated the repertoire. HIV repertoire CDR3 lengths ranged less widely than those of controls.

The TCR sequence derives from a man under 40 with HIV. The sequences come from unsorted PBMCs, collected 7.6 years after starting antiretroviral therapy. The chain recombines TRBV9 with TRBJ1-3, with D maybe TRBD1 (5 bases). CDR3 region: CASSPRGTGVDTIYF. CDR3 DNA sequence: TGTGCCAGCAGCCCCCGCGGGACGGGGGTGGACACCATATATTTT.